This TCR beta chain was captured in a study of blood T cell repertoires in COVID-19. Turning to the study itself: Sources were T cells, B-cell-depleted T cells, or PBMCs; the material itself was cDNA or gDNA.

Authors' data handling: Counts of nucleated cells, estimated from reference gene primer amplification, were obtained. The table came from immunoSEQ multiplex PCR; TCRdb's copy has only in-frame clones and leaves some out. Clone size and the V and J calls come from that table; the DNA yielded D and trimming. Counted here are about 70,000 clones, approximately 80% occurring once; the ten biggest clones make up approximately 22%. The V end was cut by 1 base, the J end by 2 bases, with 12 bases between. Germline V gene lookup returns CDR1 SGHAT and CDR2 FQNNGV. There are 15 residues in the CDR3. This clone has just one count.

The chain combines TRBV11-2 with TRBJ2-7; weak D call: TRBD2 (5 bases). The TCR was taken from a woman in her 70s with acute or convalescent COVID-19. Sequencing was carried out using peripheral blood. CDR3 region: CASSLVLSVTYEQYF. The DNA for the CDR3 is TGTGCCAGCAGCTTAGTCCTTAGCGTTACCTACGAGCAGTACTTC. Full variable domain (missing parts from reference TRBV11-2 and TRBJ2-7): EAGVAQSPRYKIIEKRQSVAFWCNPISGHATLYWYQQILGQGPKLLIQFQNNGVVDDSQLPKDRFSAERLKGVDSTLKIQPAKLEDSAVYLCASSLVLSVTYEQYFGPGTRLTVT.